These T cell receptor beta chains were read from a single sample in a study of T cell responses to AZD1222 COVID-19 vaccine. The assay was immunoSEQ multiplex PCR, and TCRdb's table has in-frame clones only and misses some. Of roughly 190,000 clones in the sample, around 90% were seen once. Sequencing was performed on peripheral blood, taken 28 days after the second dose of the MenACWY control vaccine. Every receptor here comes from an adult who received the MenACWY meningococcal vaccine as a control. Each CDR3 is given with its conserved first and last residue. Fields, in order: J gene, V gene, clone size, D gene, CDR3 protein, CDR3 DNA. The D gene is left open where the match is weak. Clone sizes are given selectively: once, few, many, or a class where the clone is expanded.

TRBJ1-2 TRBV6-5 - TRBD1 CASSLRQGHYGYTF TGTGCCAGCAGCCTCCGACAGGGCCACTATGGCTACACCTTC
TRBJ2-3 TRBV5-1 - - CASSRTSISTDTQYF TGCGCCAGCAGCAGGACAAGTATAAGCACAGATACGCAGTATTTT
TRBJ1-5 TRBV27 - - CASRGFSGPQHF TGTGCCAGCAGGGGCTTTTCTGGGCCCCAGCATTTT
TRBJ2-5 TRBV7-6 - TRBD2 CASSQRGGLQETQYF TGTGCCAGCAGCCAGCGGGGGGGCCTTCAAGAGACCCAGTACTTC
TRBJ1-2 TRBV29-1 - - CSVDRRGGRGYTF TGCAGCGTTGACAGGAGAGGGGGTAGGGGCTACACCTTC
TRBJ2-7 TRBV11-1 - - CASSQPWGKEQYF TGTGCCAGCAGTCAACCTTGGGGGAAAGAGCAGTACTTC
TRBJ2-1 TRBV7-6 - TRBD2 CASSLAPGTTIYNEQFF TGTGCCAGCAGCTTAGCGCCGGGGACTACCATCTACAATGAGCAGTTCTTC
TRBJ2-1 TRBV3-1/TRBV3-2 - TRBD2 CASSRSLAGGYGEQFF TGTGCCAGCAGCCGATCTCTGGCGGGAGGGTACGGTGAGCAGTTCTTC
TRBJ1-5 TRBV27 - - CASSLMGPGSNQPQHF TGTGCCAGCAGTTTAATGGGGCCCGGTAGCAATCAGCCCCAGCATTTT
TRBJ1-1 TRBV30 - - CAWSWTGGSTEAFF TGTGCCTGGAGCTGGACTGGGGGAAGCACTGAAGCTTTCTTT
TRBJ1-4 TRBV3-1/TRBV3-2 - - CASSQWGVREKLFF TGTGCCAGCAGCCAATGGGGGGTTCGGGAAAAACTGTTTTTT
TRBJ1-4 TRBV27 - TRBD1 CASKGQELFF TGTGCCAGCAAGGGACAGGAACTGTTTTTT
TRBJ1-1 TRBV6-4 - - CASSLTGTNTEAFF TGTGCCAGCAGCCTAACAGGAACCAACACTGAAGCTTTCTTT
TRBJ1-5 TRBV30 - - CAQGAGNQPQHF TGTGCCCAAGGGGCAGGGAATCAGCCCCAGCATTTT
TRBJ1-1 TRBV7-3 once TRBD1 CASSEQGRAMNTEAFF TGTGCCAGCAGCGAACAGGGGAGGGCTATGAACACTGAAGCTTTCTTT
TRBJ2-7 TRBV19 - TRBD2 CASSRATSGSDKGEQYF TGTGCCAGTAGTCGAGCGACTAGCGGGAGTGATAAGGGGGAGCAGTACTTC
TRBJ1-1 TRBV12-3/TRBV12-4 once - CASSFGAEAFF TGTGCCAGCAGTTTTGGAGCTGAAGCTTTCTTT
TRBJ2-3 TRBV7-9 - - CASRALGRDTQYF TGTGCCAGCAGGGCCTTAGGGAGGGATACGCAGTATTTT
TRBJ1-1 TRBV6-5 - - CASSRQRDTEAFF TGTGCCAGCAGCCGACAGAGGGACACTGAAGCTTTCTTT
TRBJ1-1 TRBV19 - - CASSIVKQTRQTNTEAFF TGTGCCAGTAGTATAGTTAAACAAACACGGCAAACGAACACTGAAGCTTTCTTT
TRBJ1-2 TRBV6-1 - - CASRYPGGRVYGYTF TGTGCCAGCAGATATCCCGGGGGGCGAGTCTATGGCTACACCTTC
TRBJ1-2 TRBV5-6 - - CASSLQGQRGYTF TGTGCCAGCAGCTTACAGGGTCAACGTGGCTACACCTTC
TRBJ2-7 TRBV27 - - CASSYKRFYEQYF TGTGCCAGCAGTTACAAGCGGTTCTACGAGCAGTACTTC
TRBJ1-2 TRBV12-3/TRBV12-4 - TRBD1 CASSPGQDYGYTF TGTGCCAGCAGCCCTGGACAGGACTATGGCTACACCTTC
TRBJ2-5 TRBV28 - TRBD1 CASSRDRGSTETQYF TGTGCCAGCAGTCGGGACAGGGGGTCGACAGAGACCCAGTACTTC
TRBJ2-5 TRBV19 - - CASSIGRAQTQYF TGTGCCAGTAGTATTGGCAGGGCCCAGACCCAGTACTTC
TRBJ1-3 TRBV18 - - CASSPGTGNTIYF TGTGCCAGCTCACCAGGGACAGGAAACACCATATATTTT
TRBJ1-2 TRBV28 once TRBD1 CAVIGQGGGYTF TGTGCCGTAATCGGACAGGGAGGTGGCTACACCTTC
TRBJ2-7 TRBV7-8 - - CASSLGGGGFPYEQYF TGTGCCAGCAGCTTAGGTGGAGGGGGGTTCCCCTACGAGCAGTACTTC
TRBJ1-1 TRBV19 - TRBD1 CASSRGDRGNTEAFF TGTGCCAGTAGTAGGGGGGACAGGGGGAACACTGAAGCTTTCTTT
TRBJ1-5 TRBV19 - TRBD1 CASSIAGGYQPQHF TGTGCCAGTAGTATTGCAGGGGGGTATCAGCCCCAGCATTTT
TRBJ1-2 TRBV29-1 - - CSAIGYGYTF TGCAGCGCCATCGGCTATGGCTACACCTTC
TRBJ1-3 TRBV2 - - CASSGRLAGSGNTIYF TGTGCCAGCAGTGGGAGACTGGCTGGCTCTGGAAACACCATATATTTT
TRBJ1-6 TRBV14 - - CASSQTGLRLHF TGTGCCAGCAGCCAGACGGGCCTACGACTCCACTTT
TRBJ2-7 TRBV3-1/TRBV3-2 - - CASSQDLLAYEQYF TGTGCCAGCAGCCAAGACCTCCTAGCCTACGAGCAGTACTTC